This entry lists 21 T cell receptor beta chains sequenced from one sample in a study of shared clonotypes between healthy human individuals (TCRdb year 2020). The receptor library was made with the immunoSEQ multiplex PCR assay. Entries here come from immuneACCESS through TCRdb and include only in-frame sequences with V and J called. Some clones fail to appear in such tables; in the studies checked, an unresolved V gene covers under half of the shortfall, and the cause of the remainder is unknown. In this sample the table shows under 850,000 clones, 80% to 95% of which occur a single time. More than 20% of the sample rests with the top ten. CD8 naive samples consisted of CD45RO-negative cells that were positively selected for CCR7, yielding a CD45RA+CCR7+ population without TemRA cells. The sequencing input was naive CD8+ T cells sorted from blood. The meaning of the sample's cell subset or site label: CD45RA+CCR7+. The receptors here all came from a man younger than 45 in good health.

This chain links TRBV11-2 with TRBJ2-1; 7 nucleotides line up with TRBD2. CDR1 SGHAT and CDR2 FQNNGV come from the germline V gene. The CDR3 has 18 amino acids. The junction had 12 bases not matched to a gene; V was cut back by 4 bases and J by 0 bases. CDR3 coding DNA: TGTGCCAGCAGCTCCTATTTTAGGGGAGGGAGCTCCTACAATGAGCAGTTCTTC. It yields the protein CASSSYFRGGSSYNEQFF.

The CDR3 nucleotides read TGTGCCAGCAGCCTTCAGTTCGGGGGCGTGGAGCAGTACTTC. Protein: CASSLQFGGVEQYF. V usage is TRBV7-9 and J usage is TRBJ2-7, with D possibly called TRBD1 or TRBD2 (6 bases each). The CDR3 is made up of 14 amino acids. The germline V gene has CDR1 SEHNR and CDR2 FQNEAQ (reference sequence). Trimming cost V 5 bases and J 7 bases, with 18 bases left between them.

This sequence joins TRBV27 and TRBJ1-2; a weak D match, TRBD1 (5 bases). Germline V gene sequence: CDR1 MNHEY, CDR2 SMNVEV (reference sequence). The CDR3 consists of 15 residues. V lost 1 base, J lost 6 bases, and 15 bases lay in between. The chain's CDR3 is CASSLLGVGRDGYTF. The CDR3 DNA follows: TGTGCCAGCAGTTTATTAGGGGTAGGCAGAGATGGCTACACCTTC.

The V and J genes are TRBV27 and TRBJ2-1, with D possibly being TRBD2 (6 bases). CDR3 length: 17 amino acids. Germline V lookup: CDR1 MNHEY, CDR2 SMNVEV (reference sequence). V was clipped by 2 bases and J by 0 bases, with 14 bases between them. The CDR3 spells CASSLTTSWSSYNEQFF. The CDR3 region has the DNA TGTGCCAGCAGTTTAACGACTAGTTGGAGCTCCTACAATGAGCAGTTCTTC.

As for this clone: The sample has other DNA sequences that encode this CDR3 too. The chain is built from TRBV7-9 and TRBJ2-7; D is unresolved. The CDR3 extends over 14 amino acids. Germline V gene lookup returns CDR1 SEHNR and CDR2 FQNEAQ (reference sequence). The ends were cut back, 1 base at V and 3 bases at J, with 10 bases in the middle. CDR3 amino acids: CASSLVGRDYEQYF. The CDR3 nucleotides read TGTGCCAGCAGCTTAGTGGGTAGGGACTACGAGCAGTACTTC.

The CDR3 loop is CATSRGGDLGYEQYF. The CDR3 DNA reads as TGTGCCACCAGCAGGGGGGGGGACTTGGGCTACGAGCAGTACTTC. The J gene is TRBJ2-7, the V gene TRBV15, with 7 bases matching TRBD2. V gave up 3 bases and J gave up 3 bases; unmatched junction bases: 8. CDR1 and CDR2 (germline): LNHNV, YYDKDF (reference sequence). This CDR3 has 15 amino acids.

This CDR3 is CASSEEGGAPYEQYF. The CDR3 DNA sequence: TGCGCCAGCAGTGAGGAAGGGGGGGCCCCCTACGAGCAGTACTTC. The chain uses TRBV10-2 and TRBJ2-7, with D maybe TRBD2 (7 bases). Trimming stripped 2 bases from V and 2 bases from J, with 13 bases between. The CDR3 contains 15 residues. The germline V gene has CDR1 WSHSY and CDR2 SAAADI.

The V gene is TRBV9, the J gene TRBJ2-3; D may be TRBD1 (6 bases). Deletions cut 4 bases from V and 4 bases from J, with 16 bases between. From germline, CDR1 is SGDLS and CDR2 YYNGEE. The CDR3 covers 15 residues. CDR3 sequence reads: CASSMWGRGADTQYF. In DNA, the CDR3 is TGTGCCAGCAGCATGTGGGGCAGGGGAGCAGATACGCAGTATTTT.

V and J are TRBV7-9 and TRBJ2-3, with D possibly matching TRBD2 (5 bases). The CDR3 consists of 14 residues. V dropped 1 base and J dropped 4 bases, with 9 bases sitting between them. In germline, CDR1 is SEHNR, CDR2 FQNEAQ (reference sequence). The CDR3: CASSLVRSADTQYF. CDR3 DNA sequence: TGTGCCAGCAGCTTAGTCCGTAGCGCAGATACGCAGTATTTT.

The chain is built from TRBV13 and TRBJ2-2; D ambiguous. Germline CDR1 and CDR2: PRHDT and FYEKMQ (reference sequence). Trimming removed 8 bases at V and 2 bases at J, with 12 bases between. The CDR3 sequence is 14 residues long. The CDR3 is CASAIGKNTGELFF. The CDR3 DNA reads TGTGCCAGCGCTATCGGAAAAAACACCGGGGAGCTGTTTTTT.

The rearrangement joins TRBV11-2 to TRBJ2-7; the D call may be TRBD1 or TRBD2 (6 bases each). The CDR3 is made up of 14 amino acids. Per germline, CDR1 SGHAT and CDR2 FQNNGV. V was shortened by 2 bases and J by 4 bases, with 12 bases between the two germline ends. The CDR3 sequence is CASSLWGAEYEQYF. For the CDR3, the DNA is TGTGCCAGCAGCTTATGGGGGGCGGAGTACGAGCAGTACTTC.

The V and J genes are TRBV7-6 and TRBJ2-7; D not resolved. Germline assignment: CDR1 SGHVS and CDR2 FNYEAQ. Deletions cut 1 base from V and 2 bases from J, with 9 bases between. CDR3 length: 14 residues. CDR3 protein: CASSLGADTYEQYF. The CDR3 nucleotides read TGTGCCAGCAGCTTAGGGGCGGATACCTACGAGCAGTACTTC.

This clone was seen more than once but under ten times. The chain carries TRBV7-8 and TRBJ2-5; 9 nucleotides line up with TRBD2. The CDR3 is 17 residues long. Losses at the gene ends were 8 bases for V and 4 bases for J; bases not matched to a gene: 17. CDR1 is SGHVS, CDR2 FQNEAQ, per germline. CDR3 in amino acids: CASAYPGIAGERETQYF. CDR3 nucleotides: TGTGCCAGCGCATACCCGGGGATAGCGGGGGAGCGAGAGACCCAGTACTTC.

This chain joins TRBV28 and TRBJ1-4; 7 bases align to TRBD1. J gave up 7 bases and V 6 bases, and 11 bases lay outside the gene matches. Germline CDR1 is MDHEN and CDR2 is SYDVKM. This CDR3 contains 15 residues. DNA for the CDR3: TGTGCCAGCAGCCCACCTGACAGGGCGGGTGAAAAACTGTTTTTT. Residues: CASSPPDRAGEKLFF. Based on the CDR3 plus reference TRBV28 and TRBJ1-4, the full variable domain is DVKVTQSSRYLVKRTGEKVFLECVQDMDHENMFWYRQDPGLGLRLIYFSYDVKMKEKGDIPEGYSVSREKKERFSLILESASTNQTSMYLCASSPPDRAGEKLFFGSGTQLSVL.

The chain recombines TRBV9 with TRBJ1-3, with D possibly matching TRBD1 (6 bases). CDR3 length equals 13 residues. The V gene's germline CDR1 is SGDLS and CDR2 YYNGEE. V was shortened by 0 bases and J by 8 bases, with 9 bases between the two germline ends. The CDR3 nucleotides are TGTGCCAGCAGCGTAGCAGGGGTGGACACCATATATTTT. This translates into CASSVAGVDTIYF.

V usage is TRBV27 and J usage is TRBJ2-7; D is possibly TRBD1 or TRBD2 (6 bases each). This CDR3 region has 13 residues. Per the germline V gene, CDR1 is MNHEY and CDR2 is SMNVEV (reference sequence). Between the trimmed V and J ends, which lost 0 bases and 5 bases, there was a span of 8 bases. The CDR3 nucleotides read TGTGCCAGCAGTTTATCGGGGGGCCACGAGCAGTACTTC. Amino acids: CASSLSGGHEQYF.

In nucleotides, the CDR3 is TGTGCCAGCAGAGACTTGAGCTCCTACGAGCAGTACTTC. The encoded protein is CASRDLSSYEQYF. This chain uses TRBV28 with TRBJ2-7; no reliable D call. This CDR3 is built from 13 residues. Looked up from germline, CDR1 is MDHEN and CDR2 is SYDVKM. V dropped 6 bases and J dropped 0 bases, with 9 bases sitting between them.

The chain links TRBV27 to TRBJ2-1, with D possibly matching TRBD1 (5 bases). CDR1 and CDR2 (germline): MNHEY, SMNVEV (reference sequence). The CDR3 has 12 amino acids. The V end lost 3 bases, the J end lost 13 bases, and 13 bases lay between the germline ends. CDR3 nucleotide sequence: TGTGCCAGCAGTTTCCCGCAGGGCCGCCAGTTCTTC. Protein sequence: CASSFPQGRQFF.

The gene calls are TRBV28 and TRBJ2-7; no reliable D call. V was cut by 6 bases and J by 3 bases, with 12 bases left in between. This CDR3 is 13 amino acids long. Per germline, CDR1 MDHEN and CDR2 SYDVKM. The CDR3 bases are TGTGCCAGCAGACTGGACGGAAACTACGAGCAGTACTTC. Protein sequence: CASRLDGNYEQYF.

The table lists this clone with a count of one. This chain connects TRBV5-3 to TRBJ2-3, with D perhaps TRBD1 (6 bases). TRBV5-3 is an ORF, and what it does is uncertain. This CDR3 is built from 15 residues. V lost 9 bases and J 0 bases, leaving 17 bases between the germline ends. The CDR3: CATPGMDSSTDTQYF. As DNA, the CDR3 is TGTGCCACCCCCGGGATGGACAGCAGCACAGATACGCAGTATTTT.

The CDR3 nucleotides read TGCGCCAGCAGCTTGAGGACTAGCGGTTACAATGAGCAGTTCTTC. Translating it yields CASSLRTSGYNEQFF. The chain links TRBV5-1 to TRBJ2-1, with 10 bases that match TRBD2. Germline lookup yields CDR1 SGHRS and CDR2 YFSETQ. The CDR3 spans 15 residues. The V segment lost 1 base and the J segment 4 bases; nucleotides outside the gene matches: 2.